This TCR beta chain was found in a study of post-analysis software for immune sequencing data. In the study overall: Both relapsing-remitting and secondary progressive multiple sclerosis featured among the disease courses, as did progressive-relapsing multiple sclerosis.

Study results and limitations: Among multiple sclerosis patients, normalized Chao1 diversity was significantly below that of controls. Five TRBV segments were significantly more frequent in patients than in controls. TRBV5-6, TRBV5-1 and TRBV20-1 were among these segments. Samples sharing a preparation batch grouped tightly together when assessed by F measure.

This clonotype has a count of ten or more. As yet, its antigen is unknown. TCR beta cDNA libraries had unique molecular identifiers. Starting from roughly 1.1 to 9.2 million T cells, the study yielded roughly 0.5 million cDNA molecules. TCRdb itself ran the PCR reads through MiXCR, one entry per CDR3 protein. The data show about half a million distinct CDR3 sequences, less than 40% seen once. Per germline, CDR1 DFQATT and CDR2 SNEGSKA (reference sequence). The CDR3 has 11 amino acids. The V and J ends lost 4 bases and 5 bases, in that order; junction bases with no gene match: 0. This TCR came from a girl aged 2 to 17 with multiple sclerosis. The sequenced sample was blood. This chain uses TRBV20-1 with TRBJ2-5; the match to TRBD2 covers 8 bases. The CDR3 region has the DNA TGCAGTGCTACGGGGGGGGAGACCCAGTACTTC. Translation: CSATGGETQYF.